The 29 T cell receptor beta chains listed next were all sequenced from one sample in a study of shared clonotypes between healthy human individuals. In the naive CD8 group, cells lacked CD45RO and were positively selected for CCR7, so terminally differentiated effector memory CD45RA+ cells were left out. The assay was immunoSEQ multiplex PCR, and TCRdb's table has in-frame clones only and misses some. The sample has millions of clones; more than 85% are singletons. The sequenced sample was naive CD8+ T cells from PBMCs. All receptors derive from a man between 18 and 35 years old in good health. Some clones in this sample may be carry-over from other donors' samples.

Remarks on this clone: This CDR3 is also generated by other DNA sequences in the sample. The rearrangement joins TRBV28 to TRBJ2-1, with D possibly being TRBD2 (6 bases). The CDR3 contains 16 residues. Looked up from germline, CDR1 is MDHEN and CDR2 is SYDVKM. V lost 4 bases and J lost 0, with 13 bases in between. The CDR3 DNA reads as TGTGCCAGCAGTTCCGTAGCGGAGAGCTCCTACAATGAGCAGTTCTTC. The encoded protein is CASSSVAESSYNEQFF.

The rearrangement joins TRBV7-7 to TRBJ2-5; D not certain. The V end was cut by 3 bases, the J end by 5 bases, with 10 bases between. This CDR3 spans 13 amino acids. Looked up from germline, CDR1 is SSHAT and CDR2 is FNYEAQ (reference sequence). This CDR3 is CASSFPGWETQYF. In DNA, the CDR3 is TGTGCCAGCAGCTTCCCCGGTTGGGAGACCCAGTACTTC.

J is TRBJ2-7 and V is TRBV14; D ambiguous. V was cut by 0 bases and J by 4 bases, with 7 bases left in between. CDR1 SGHDN and CDR2 FVKESK come from the germline V gene. This CDR3 has 13 residues. The chain's CDR3 is CASSQELDYEQYF. CDR3 DNA sequence: TGTGCCAGCAGCCAAGAGTTGGATTACGAGCAGTACTTC.

V is TRBV4-1 and J is TRBJ2-7; the match to TRBD1 covers 7 bases. Germline lookup yields CDR1 MGHRA and CDR2 YSYEKL. This CDR3 has 16 residues. Trimming cost V 2 bases and J 2 bases; bases outside gene matches: 9. DNA for the CDR3: TGCGCCAGCAGCCAATACCCGACAGGGCAACCCTACGAGCAGTACTTC. It codes for CASSQYPTGQPYEQYF.

The chain joins TRBV29-1 to TRBJ2-1, with 8 bases that match TRBD2. There are 14 residues in the CDR3. V shed 6 bases and J 10 bases; nucleotides not matched to a gene: 14. CDR1 SQVTM and CDR2 ANQGSEA come from the germline V gene. CDR3 residues: CSVGLSGSLHEQFF. CDR3 sequence (DNA): TGCAGCGTGGGCCTCAGCGGGAGTCTGCACGAGCAGTTCTTC.

This chain joins TRBV18 and TRBJ1-5; TRBD1 aligns across 7 bases. The CDR3 totals 17 residues. The J segment lost 0 bases and the V segment lost 2 bases, leaving 7 bases of the junction unmatched. Germline-derived CDR1 and CDR2 are KGHSH and LQKENI. CDR3 in amino acids: CASSPTGVPYSNQPQHF. CDR3 DNA sequence: TGTGCCAGCTCACCAACAGGGGTCCCTTATAGCAATCAGCCCCAGCATTTT.

V and J are TRBV2 and TRBJ2-7, with a possible D match to TRBD1 (6 bases). The CDR3 consists of 11 residues. Germline V gene data show CDR1 as SNHLY and CDR2 as FYNNEI. CDR3 sequence: CAEGGQGPRYF. The DNA of the CDR3 is TGTGCTGAAGGGGGACAAGGCCCTCGGTACTTC.

This chain connects TRBV6-5 to TRBJ1-2; D is uncertain. This CDR3 has 15 amino acids. From germline, CDR1 is MNHEY and CDR2 SVGAGI. V was clipped by 6 bases and J by 4 bases, with 18 bases between them. CDR3 loop: CASSPGRVLGYGYTF. Written as DNA, the CDR3 is TGTGCCAGCAGCCCCGGGAGGGTACTGGGCTATGGCTACACCTTC.

This chain links TRBV25-1 with TRBJ2-7; D possibly corresponds to TRBD2 (5 bases). Germline V lookup: CDR1 MGHDK, CDR2 SYGVNS. The CDR3 runs to 15 residues. V dropped 6 bases and J dropped 0 bases, with 15 bases sitting between them. The DNA for the CDR3 is TGTGCCAGCAGCGGCGGAGGCGAATACTCCTACGAGCAGTACTTC. Translated, it gives CASSGGGEYSYEQYF.

V and J are TRBV7-9 and TRBJ2-7; D may be TRBD1 or TRBD2 (6 bases each). The CDR3 runs to 14 residues. Trimming took 8 bases from V and 3 from J, leaving 17 bases between them. Germline V CDR1 and CDR2: SEHNR, FQNEAQ (reference sequence). The chain's CDR3 is CASVGGFYLYEQYF. CDR3 DNA: TGTGCCAGCGTCGGGGGCTTCTATCTCTACGAGCAGTACTTC.

The chain is built from TRBV4-1 and TRBJ2-7; D is perhaps TRBD1 or TRBD2 (5 bases each). V lost 5 bases and J lost 1, with 15 bases in between. The CDR3 sequence is 15 residues long. CDR1 and CDR2 from the germline V gene are MGHRA and YSYEKL. The CDR3 nucleotides are TGCGCCAGCAGCTATTCCGGGACCGAATCCTACGAGCAGTACTTC. The encoded protein is CASSYSGTESYEQYF.

The chain uses TRBV10-3 and TRBJ2-7, with D possibly being TRBD1 (5 bases). Per germline, CDR1 ENHRY and CDR2 SYGVKD. The CDR3 consists of 12 residues. The V and J ends lost 2 bases and 5 bases respectively, with 7 bases between them. The CDR3 DNA reads TGTGCCATCAGTGAGGAAGGGGACGAGCAGTACTTC. This codes for CAISEEGDEQYF.

The chain links TRBV28 to TRBJ2-2; 15 nucleotides agree with TRBD2. CDR3 length: 16 residues. V was pared by 6 bases and J by 3 bases, with 2 bases of the junction left unmatched. Germline V lookup: CDR1 MDHEN, CDR2 SYDVKM. CDR3 sequence reads: CASRRTSGRDTGELFF. Here the CDR3 DNA reads TGTGCCAGCAGACGGACTAGCGGGAGGGACACCGGGGAGCTGTTTTTT.

This chain joins TRBV6-4 and TRBJ2-6; the match to TRBD1 covers 8 bases. From germline, CDR1 is MRHNA and CDR2 SNTAGT. V was clipped by 6 bases and J by 0 bases; unmatched bases: 10. CDR3 length: 18 residues. The CDR3 protein is CASSDGGGQDSGANVLTF. DNA for the CDR3: TGTGCCAGCAGCGATGGAGGGGGACAGGACTCTGGGGCCAACGTCCTGACTTTC.

The chain combines TRBV6-6 with TRBJ2-1; 7 nucleotides agree with TRBD1. The junction had 3 bases not matched to a gene; V was cut back by 2 bases and J by 2 bases. Germline CDR1 is MNHNY and CDR2 is SVGAGI (reference sequence). This CDR3 has 15 residues. In DNA, the CDR3 is TGTGCCAGCAGTTACCAGCAGGGGGCCTACAATGAGCAGTTCTTC. Translating gives CASSYQQGAYNEQFF.

CDR3 loop: CASSLVGALNSYEQYF. The CDR3 DNA is TGCGCCAGCAGCTTGGTCGGGGCGTTAAACTCCTACGAGCAGTACTTC. The rearrangement links TRBV5-1 to TRBJ2-7; D possibly matches TRBD1 or TRBD2 (5 bases each). The germline V gene has CDR1 SGHRS and CDR2 YFSETQ. Trimming stripped 0 bases from V and 0 bases from J, with 13 bases between. This CDR3 has 16 residues.

The chain combines TRBV4-1 with TRBJ2-3, with 8 nucleotides matching TRBD2. J gave up 12 bases and V 1 base, and 3 bases lay outside the gene matches. The germline V gene has CDR1 MGHRA and CDR2 YSYEKL. This CDR3 spans 12 amino acids. The CDR3 loop is CASSQGLANQYF. The CDR3 nucleotides read TGCGCCAGCAGCCAAGGACTAGCGAATCAGTATTTT.

This clone was found once. This chain connects TRBV10-3 to TRBJ2-5; the match to TRBD2 covers 13 bases. The CDR3 runs 16 residues. J was trimmed by 1 base and V by 6 bases; bases with no gene match: 5. Germline V CDR1 and CDR2: ENHRY, SYGVKD. Written as DNA, the CDR3 is TGTGCCATCAGGGGGGGACTAGCGGGAACCCAAGAGACCCAGTACTTC. It is translated as CAIRGGLAGTQETQYF.

This sequence joins TRBV18 and TRBJ2-7; tentative D call: TRBD1 (5 bases). Germline CDR1 is KGHSH and CDR2 is LQKENI. The germline V and J ends were trimmed by 5 bases and 1 base, with 9 bases remaining between them. This CDR3 region has 13 residues. The CDR3, as DNA: TGTGCCAGCTCAGCGACAGATTCCTACGAGCAGTACTTC. Translated, it gives CASSATDSYEQYF.

The count of this clone is one. The J gene is TRBJ2-1, the V gene TRBV7-9; D tentatively fits TRBD1 or TRBD2 (6 bases each). Germline assignment: CDR1 SEHNR and CDR2 FQNEAQ (reference sequence). The CDR3 loop spans 17 amino acids. V lost 1 base, J lost 6 bases, and 19 bases lay in between. The CDR3 nucleotides read TGTGCCAGCAGCTTAGGATCGGAGGGTACAGGGACCAATGAGCAGTTCTTC. It encodes CASSLGSEGTGTNEQFF.

This chain joins TRBV9 and TRBJ2-7; D perhaps matches TRBD2 (6 bases). This CDR3 spans 14 amino acids. Looked up from germline, CDR1 is SGDLS and CDR2 is YYNGEE. Trimming took 0 bases from V and 6 from J, leaving 13 bases between them. The CDR3 coding sequence is TGTGCCAGCAGCGTAGGGCGGGGAGTCCCCGAGCAGTACTTC. Protein sequence: CASSVGRGVPEQYF.

The chain employs TRBV27 and TRBJ2-7; 11 positions match TRBD1. This CDR3 has 16 amino acids. Germline values: CDR1 MNHEY, CDR2 SMNVEV (reference sequence). The junction had 6 bases not matched to a gene; V was cut back by 3 bases and J by 2 bases. CDR3 region: CASSFNWGQGAYEQYF. In DNA, the CDR3 is TGTGCCAGCAGTTTTAATTGGGGACAGGGGGCCTACGAGCAGTACTTC.

A note on this clone: The same CDR3 is also encoded by other DNA sequences in this sample. The chain couples TRBV5-1 to TRBJ1-1; D remains ambiguous. Per the germline V gene, CDR1 is SGHRS and CDR2 is YFSETQ. The CDR3 sequence is 13 residues long. With 0 bases removed from V and 1 base from J, the gap between germline ends came to 4 bases. The CDR3 spells CASSLGRNTEAFF. The CDR3 DNA follows: TGCGCCAGCAGCTTGGGTAGGAACACTGAAGCTTTCTTT. The full variable domain, with the rest looked up from reference TRBV5-1 and TRBJ1-1, is KAGVTQTPRYLIKTRGQQVTLSCSPISGHRSVSWYQQTPGQGLQFLFEYFSETQRNKGNFPGRFSGRQFSNSRSEMNVSTLELGDSALYLCASSLGRNTEAFFGQGTRLTVV.

This chain's CDR3 is CASSSGLAGYYEQYF. DNA of the CDR3: TGTGCCAGCAGCTCCGGACTAGCGGGATACTACGAGCAGTACTTC. The J gene is TRBJ2-7, the V gene TRBV9; 12 bases map to TRBD2. CDR3 length: 15 residues. Losses at the gene ends were 4 bases for V and 3 bases for J; bases not matched to a gene: 5. Germline CDR1 SGDLS, CDR2 YYNGEE. The variable domain in full, completed from reference TRBV9 and TRBJ2-7, reads DSGVTQTPKHLITATGQRVTLRCSPRSGDLSVYWYQQSLDQGLQFLIQYYNGEERAKGNILERFSAQQFPDLHSELNLSSLELGDSALYFCASSSGLAGYYEQYFGPGTRLTVT.

The CDR3 protein is CASSLVLADNTGELFF. CDR3 nucleotide sequence: TGTGCCAGCAGCTTAGTCCTAGCAGATAACACCGGGGAGCTGTTTTTT. The V and J genes are TRBV11-2 and TRBJ2-2; the D gene is possibly TRBD2 (5 bases). V lost 1 base to trimming and J lost 2 bases, with 11 bases between them. This CDR3 comprises 16 residues. From germline, CDR1 is SGHAT and CDR2 FQNNGV. Full variable domain (outside the CDR3, taken from reference TRBV11-2 and TRBJ2-2): EAGVAQSPRYKIIEKRQSVAFWCNPISGHATLYWYQQILGQGPKLLIQFQNNGVVDDSQLPKDRFSAERLKGVDSTLKIQPAKLEDSAVYLCASSLVLADNTGELFFGEGSRLTVL.

This clone was observed a single time. The rearrangement uses TRBV4-3 and TRBJ1-2; D gene unclear. Trimming removed 0 bases at V and 7 bases at J, with 12 bases between. CDR3 length: 14 amino acids. CDR1 LGHNA and CDR2 YSLEER come from the germline V gene. CDR3 loop: CASSQEITATGYTF. The CDR3 region has the DNA TGCGCCAGCAGCCAAGAGATTACAGCCACTGGCTACACCTTC.

This clone was seen only once. The same CDR3 also results from other DNA sequences found in this sample. The chain employs TRBV27 and TRBJ1-4, with D possibly being TRBD1 (5 bases). Trimming pared 2 bases from V and 8 bases from J, leaving 12 bases between. This CDR3 has 14 residues. Germline CDR1 reads MNHEY; CDR2 reads SMNVEV (reference sequence). CDR3 protein: CASSLVGTGEKLFF. DNA for the CDR3: TGTGCCAGCAGTTTAGTGGGGACTGGGGAAAAACTGTTTTTT.

Only one count was recorded for this clone. This chain links TRBV27 with TRBJ2-7; TRBD2 agrees at 8 bases. The junction had 4 bases not matched to a gene; V was cut back by 2 bases and J by 4 bases. CDR1 MNHEY and CDR2 SMNVEV come from the germline V gene (reference sequence). This CDR3 spans 14 amino acids. CDR3 DNA sequence: TGTGCCAGCAGTTTAGCGGGAGGCAAATACGAGCAGTACTTC. It translates to CASSLAGGKYEQYF.

The chain combines TRBV7-9 with TRBJ1-1; no clear D. CDR3 size: 13 residues. V lost 1 base to trimming and J lost 7 bases, with 10 bases between them. Germline lookup yields CDR1 SEHNR and CDR2 FQNEAQ (reference sequence). The CDR3 loop reads CASSLVLSSEAFF. In DNA, the CDR3 is TGTGCCAGCAGCTTAGTTCTGAGTAGTGAAGCTTTCTTT.